The rows below give T cell receptor beta chains drawn from one sample of a study of response to subunit inactivated influenza vaccine. Using its own MiXCR run on the RT-PCR reads, TCRdb lists one record per CDR3 protein. The table shows around 760,000 distinct CDR3 sequences, with 11% to 15% occurring only once. Sequenced here: PBMCs from blood, sampled 14 to 15 days before vaccination. These receptors all stem from a man aged 50 to 60 who received an inactivated influenza vaccine. Both conserved end residues are part of each CDR3. D genes are given only for firm matches. Size is omitted from some rows. Given values are once, few, many or a class for expanded clones.

clone size: once
J gene: TRBJ1-2
V gene: TRBV4-3
D gene: TRBD1
CDR3 DNA: TGCGCCAGCAGCCAAACTCAGGGGGCTGGTAGAGGCCTTAACTATGGCTACACCTTC
CDR3 protein: CASSQTQGAGRGLNYGYTF

clone size: .
J gene: TRBJ2-7
V gene: TRBV5-1
D gene: TRBD1
CDR3 DNA: TGCGCCAGCAGCACCCGAAACTCAGGGGGCGAGCAGTACTTC
CDR3 protein: CASSTRNSGGEQYF

clone size: few
J gene: TRBJ2-3
V gene: TRBV11-2
D gene: .
CDR3 DNA: TGTGCCAGCAGCTTTCGGGGGAGCAACACAGATACGCAGTATTTT
CDR3 protein: CASSFRGSNTDTQYF

clone size: few
J gene: TRBJ2-1
V gene: TRBV14
D gene: TRBD2
CDR3 DNA: TGTGCCAGCAGCCAGGGGACTAGTGCGAATGAGCAGTTCTTC
CDR3 protein: CASSQGTSANEQFF

clone size: few
J gene: TRBJ2-2
V gene: TRBV7-9
D gene: TRBD1
CDR3 DNA: TGTGCCAGCAGCCCTCCGGGACAGGGAGCTTCCGGGGAGCTGTTTTTT
CDR3 protein: CASSPPGQGASGELFF

clone size: .
J gene: TRBJ1-6
V gene: TRBV3-1
D gene: .
CDR3 DNA: TGTGCCAGCAGCCGAGCGCCTCCCCAAGGTTCACCCCTCCACTTT
CDR3 protein: CASSRAPPQGSPLHF

clone size: .
J gene: TRBJ2-2
V gene: TRBV4-3
D gene: .
CDR3 DNA: TGCGCCAGCAGCCAACAGGGTAGCACCGGGGAGCTGTTTTTT
CDR3 protein: CASSQQGSTGELFF

clone size: many
J gene: TRBJ2-2
V gene: TRBV7-2
D gene: .
CDR3 DNA: TGTGCCAGCAGCTTAAACGTCGGGGAGAGCGCCGGGGAGCTGTTTTTT
CDR3 protein: CASSLNVGESAGELFF

clone size: many
J gene: TRBJ2-1
V gene: TRBV5-1
D gene: .
CDR3 DNA: TGCGCCAGTAGAACCGGGACACCCTACAATGAGCAGTTCTTC
CDR3 protein: CASRTGTPYNEQFF

clone size: .
J gene: TRBJ2-7
V gene: TRBV28
D gene: TRBD1
CDR3 DNA: TGTGCCAGCAGTCCGGACAGGGTCTCGTTCGAGCAGTACTTC
CDR3 protein: CASSPDRVSFEQYF

clone size: once
J gene: TRBJ2-7
V gene: TRBV28
D gene: TRBD1
CDR3 DNA: TGTGCCAGCTTCTCGGGGACAGGGGCCTACGAGCAGTACTTC
CDR3 protein: CASFSGTGAYEQYF

clone size: .
J gene: TRBJ2-7
V gene: TRBV20-1
D gene: .
CDR3 DNA: TGCAGTGCTAGACAGGGGACAATACTCGAGCAGTACTTC
CDR3 protein: CSARQGTILEQYF